This T cell receptor beta chain derives from a study of T cell repertoires in cytomegalovirus infection. Overall study findings and caveats: The ex vivo response was dominated by HLA-C-restricted CMV-specific TCR beta clonotypes.

The CDR3 contains 14 residues. V dropped 2 bases and J dropped 8; count of bases not matched to a gene: 8. From germline, CDR1 is MRHNA and CDR2 SNTAGT. Via MiXCR, TCRdb re-called the reads, giving one row per CDR3 protein. The sample lists roughly 320,000 distinct CDR3 sequences, more than 8% seen once, with 3.5% to 4.5% in the top ten. For this clonotype: Antigen unknown.

The gene calls are TRBV6-4 and TRBJ1-2; 7 bases agree with TRBD1. The source of this sequence is a human donor in good health (CMV status not recorded). Some clones in this sample may be carry-over from other donors' samples. Sequencing was carried out using PBMCs. CDR3 nucleotide sequence: TGTGCCAGCAGTGACCTCGCAGGGGGGTTCGGCTACACCTTC. The encoded protein is CASSDLAGGFGYTF.